Listed below are T cell receptor beta chains from one sample, sequenced in a study of identical twins. TCRdb itself ran the 5' RACE reads through MiXCR, one entry per CDR3 protein. The profile covers about 1.7 million distinct CDR3 sequences, with less than 35% appearing a single time and less than 0.35% taken by the ten largest. Sequenced sample: cord blood. The source of these receptors is a newborn girl in good health. CDR3s leave out the opening cysteine and the closing phenylalanine or tryptophan. Each record gives: CDR3 protein, clone size, J gene, V gene. Clone size appears in some rows only: once, few, many, or a class for an expanded clone.

CDR3aa: ASSLRWPIAGAYNEQY
abundance: -
j_gene: TRBJ2-7
v_gene: TRBV7-2

CDR3aa: SISGRFTDTQY
abundance: many
j_gene: TRBJ2-3
v_gene: TRBV29-1

CDR3aa: ASSARNEKLF
abundance: many
j_gene: TRBJ1-4
v_gene: TRBV7-2

CDR3aa: ATSGSREEDGYT
abundance: many
j_gene: TRBJ1-2
v_gene: TRBV24-1

CDR3aa: ASSYRGENTEAF
abundance: many
j_gene: TRBJ1-1
v_gene: TRBV12-3/TRBV12-4

CDR3aa: ASSQAVTDTQY
abundance: many
j_gene: TRBJ2-3
v_gene: TRBV4-1

CDR3aa: AWSGGIRTSYWGDTQY
abundance: -
j_gene: TRBJ2-3
v_gene: TRBV30

CDR3aa: ASSLGGGKHTGELF
abundance: -
j_gene: TRBJ2-2
v_gene: TRBV7-2

CDR3aa: ASSLGTGIGTDTQY
abundance: few
j_gene: TRBJ2-3
v_gene: TRBV7-6

CDR3aa: ASISSADTQY
abundance: -
j_gene: TRBJ2-3
v_gene: TRBV2

CDR3aa: ASSYGGQRGNSPLH
abundance: -
j_gene: TRBJ1-6
v_gene: TRBV6-2/TRBV6-3

CDR3aa: SARVAGGQDNQPQH
abundance: -
j_gene: TRBJ1-5
v_gene: TRBV20-1

CDR3aa: SARKVLTDTQY
abundance: -
j_gene: TRBJ2-3
v_gene: TRBV20-1

CDR3aa: ASALGYSQETQF
abundance: -
j_gene: TRBJ2-1
v_gene: TRBV5-5

CDR3aa: ASSYRGSLETQY
abundance: few
j_gene: TRBJ2-5
v_gene: TRBV6-2/TRBV6-3

CDR3aa: SARDGGFYSNQPQH
abundance: -
j_gene: TRBJ1-5
v_gene: TRBV20-1

CDR3aa: ASSFYNGELF
abundance: -
j_gene: TRBJ2-2
v_gene: TRBV7-2

CDR3aa: ASSPDTSGRRNEQF
abundance: -
j_gene: TRBJ2-1
v_gene: TRBV4-1

CDR3aa: ASSARDRLRVNEQF
abundance: -
j_gene: TRBJ2-1
v_gene: TRBV5-1

CDR3aa: AGSAGTIGYEQY
abundance: -
j_gene: TRBJ2-7
v_gene: TRBV7-9

CDR3aa: ASSFLPLTGLDVETQY
abundance: -
j_gene: TRBJ2-5
v_gene: TRBV7-6

CDR3aa: ASSFRGSVGNEQF
abundance: few
j_gene: TRBJ2-1
v_gene: TRBV7-8

CDR3aa: ASSGDMSSYNEQY
abundance: -
j_gene: -
v_gene: TRBV7-2

CDR3aa: ASSQDMVTAGADTQY
abundance: many
j_gene: TRBJ2-3
v_gene: TRBV4-2

CDR3aa: ASSYSPGGEKLF
abundance: many
j_gene: TRBJ1-4
v_gene: TRBV6-6

CDR3aa: SATRVDTEAF
abundance: -
j_gene: TRBJ1-1
v_gene: TRBV20-1

CDR3aa: ASSEGSGGSYNSPLH
abundance: few
j_gene: TRBJ1-6
v_gene: TRBV6-1

CDR3aa: ASSLLGAAEAF
abundance: few
j_gene: TRBJ1-1
v_gene: TRBV12-3/TRBV12-4

CDR3aa: ASSEAPGSSQH
abundance: -
j_gene: TRBJ1-5
v_gene: TRBV6-1

CDR3aa: ASSDGTGYGYT
abundance: few
j_gene: TRBJ1-2
v_gene: TRBV6-1

CDR3aa: ASSLTSGSYQETQY
abundance: few
j_gene: TRBJ2-5
v_gene: TRBV5-1

CDR3aa: ASSQALAGGPADTQY
abundance: few
j_gene: TRBJ2-3
v_gene: TRBV4-2

CDR3aa: ASSPRLAGAAYNEQY
abundance: -
j_gene: -
v_gene: TRBV9

CDR3aa: SATLFGNEQF
abundance: -
j_gene: TRBJ2-1
v_gene: TRBV20-1

CDR3aa: AISVSGQAGAGYT
abundance: few
j_gene: TRBJ1-2
v_gene: TRBV10-3

CDR3aa: SATIDSRAKTIQY
abundance: once
j_gene: TRBJ2-4
v_gene: TRBV20-1

CDR3aa: ATSDHGLAGVETQY
abundance: few
j_gene: -
v_gene: TRBV24-1

CDR3aa: VTSDWRTDTQY
abundance: few
j_gene: TRBJ2-3
v_gene: TRBV24-1

CDR3aa: SARADGGPPSNNEQF
abundance: -
j_gene: TRBJ2-1
v_gene: TRBV20-1

CDR3aa: ASSLMVGYEQY
abundance: few
j_gene: TRBJ2-7
v_gene: TRBV27

CDR3aa: SARDYKGQSIGGLGAF
abundance: -
j_gene: TRBJ1-1
v_gene: TRBV20-1

CDR3aa: ASSPIVGQVEELF
abundance: -
j_gene: TRBJ1-4
v_gene: TRBV4-2

CDR3aa: ASSPPLSRRLNTEAF
abundance: -
j_gene: TRBJ1-1
v_gene: TRBV7-9

CDR3aa: SARVPGLAIGTQY
abundance: -
j_gene: TRBJ2-5
v_gene: TRBV20-1

CDR3aa: ASRNRDANTDTQY
abundance: few
j_gene: TRBJ2-3
v_gene: TRBV27

CDR3aa: ASRSGQGY
abundance: -
j_gene: TRBJ2-4
v_gene: TRBV14

CDR3aa: ASSLAVNREVNTEAF
abundance: -
j_gene: TRBJ1-1
v_gene: TRBV7-9

CDR3aa: ASSFAGNNEQF
abundance: -
j_gene: TRBJ2-1
v_gene: TRBV28